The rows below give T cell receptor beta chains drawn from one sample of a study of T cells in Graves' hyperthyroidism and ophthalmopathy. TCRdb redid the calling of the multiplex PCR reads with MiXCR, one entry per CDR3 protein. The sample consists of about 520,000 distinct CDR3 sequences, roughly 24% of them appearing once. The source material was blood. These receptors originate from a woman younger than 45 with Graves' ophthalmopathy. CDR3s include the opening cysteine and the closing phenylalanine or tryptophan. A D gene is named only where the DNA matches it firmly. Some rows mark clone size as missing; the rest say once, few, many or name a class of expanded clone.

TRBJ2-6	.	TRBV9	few	TGTGCCAGCAGCGTAGGTTCGGGGTCTGGGGCCAACGTCCTGACTTTC	CASSVGSGSGANVLTF
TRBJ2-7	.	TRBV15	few	TGTGCCACCAGCAGAGATAAGGCAGGACCCTACGAGCAGTACTTC	CATSRDKAGPYEQYF
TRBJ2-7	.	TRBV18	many	TGTGCCAGCTCATTATCAGGGTCCCCTCCCTACGAGCAGTACTTC	CASSLSGSPPYEQYF
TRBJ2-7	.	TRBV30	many	TGTGCCTGGAGTGTTACGGCCTACGAGCAGTACTTC	CAWSVTAYEQYF
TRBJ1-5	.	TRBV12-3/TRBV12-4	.	TGTGCCAGCAGTTTAGCAGACACTGGAGGACAGCCCCAGCATTTT	CASSLADTGGQPQHF
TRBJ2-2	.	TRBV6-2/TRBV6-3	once	TGTGCCAGCAGTTACTCGATCTTTTCTAGCGACACCGGGGAGCTGTTTTTT	CASSYSIFSSDTGELFF
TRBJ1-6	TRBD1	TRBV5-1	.	TGCGCCAGCAGCGCCCAAACAGGGGAAAATTCACCCCTCCACTTT	CASSAQTGENSPLHF
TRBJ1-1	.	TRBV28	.	TGTGCCAGTCTCCCCAGGGCTGGTACTGAAGCTTTCTTT	CASLPRAGTEAFF
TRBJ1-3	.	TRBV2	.	TGTGCCAGCAGTGAACCTGTGATCTACTCTGGAAACACCATATATTTT	CASSEPVIYSGNTIYF
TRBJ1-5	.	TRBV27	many	TGTGCCAGCAGTTTAGCCGGACCCCGAAATCAGCCCCAGCATTTT	CASSLAGPRNQPQHF
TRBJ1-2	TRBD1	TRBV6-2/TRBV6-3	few	TGTGCCAGCAGACAGGGGACAGCCTCCTATGGCTACACCTTC	CASRQGTASYGYTF
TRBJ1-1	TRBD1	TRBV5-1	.	TGCGCCAGCAGCTTGGGCAGGGGGCTTATCGAAGCTTTCTTT	CASSLGRGLIEAFF
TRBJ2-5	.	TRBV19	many	TGTGCCAGTAGTGGAAGTGGGGAGACCCAGTACTTC	CASSGSGETQYF
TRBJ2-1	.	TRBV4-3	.	TGCGCCAGCAGCCAAGATAGGGGGGCGGAATACAATGAGCAGTTCTTC	CASSQDRGAEYNEQFF
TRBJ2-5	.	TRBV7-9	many	TGTGCCAGCAGCTTATATTCGGAAACCCAGTACTTC	CASSLYSETQYF
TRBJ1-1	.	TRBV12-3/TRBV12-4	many	TGTGCCAGCAGTTTATGGGGGACCCCGAACACTGAAGCTTTCTTT	CASSLWGTPNTEAFF
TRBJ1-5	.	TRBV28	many	TGTGCCAGCAGTCTACCAGAGGGCAATCAGCCCCAGCATTTT	CASSLPEGNQPQHF
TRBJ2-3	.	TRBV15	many	TGTGCCACCAGCCTTGGACAGACAGATACGCAGTATTTT	CATSLGQTDTQYF
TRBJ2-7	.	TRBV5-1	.	TGCGCCAGCAGCGCCTTTGACGAGCAGTACTTC	CASSAFDEQYF
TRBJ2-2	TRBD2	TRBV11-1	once	TGTGCCAGCAGCTTAAGACTTGCTAGCGGGCGTTCGAACACCGGGGAGCTGTTTTTT	CASSLRLASGRSNTGELFF
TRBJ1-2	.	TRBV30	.	TGTGCCTGGAAACAGAACTATGGCTACACCTTC	CAWKQNYGYTF
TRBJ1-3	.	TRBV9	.	TGTGCCAGCACCCCGAGGGCAGATGGAAACACCATATATTTT	CASTPRADGNTIYF
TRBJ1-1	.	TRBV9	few	TGTGCCAGCAGCGTAGATGGGCAGGGACGGAACACTGAAGCTTTCTTT	CASSVDGQGRNTEAFF
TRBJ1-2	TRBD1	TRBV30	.	TGTGCCTATATACCGACAGGGACCTTTACTCTCAATGGCTACACCTTC	CAYIPTGTFTLNGYTF
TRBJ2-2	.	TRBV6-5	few	TGTGCCAGCAGTTACAGTGTAATACAGAACACCGGGGAGCTGTTTTTT	CASSYSVIQNTGELFF